This T cell receptor beta chain was captured in a study of T cell repertoires in cytomegalovirus infection. Comment on this clonotype: What it binds is unknown.

The CDR3 sequence is 17 residues long. The germline V and J ends were trimmed by 4 bases and 6 bases, with 22 bases remaining between them. Per the germline V gene, CDR1 is MNHEY and CDR2 is SVGEGT. Via MiXCR, TCRdb re-called the reads, giving one row per CDR3 protein. The sample has roughly 280,000 distinct CDR3 sequences, approximately 22% seen once. The chain couples TRBV6-2 or TRBV6-3 to TRBJ1-5; a weak D match, TRBD1 (6 bases). The specimen was cultured PBMCs, collected from culture after CMV antigen stimulation. The TCR originated in a human donor in good health (CMV status not recorded). Some clones in this sample may be carry-over from other donors' samples. CDR3: CASSSYRDAGSGQPQHF. Here the CDR3 DNA reads TGTGCCAGCAGTTCGTACAGGGATGCGGGTTCCGGTCAGCCCCAGCATTTT.